Listed here are 13 T cell receptor beta chains from one sample, sequenced in a study of T cells in localized non-small cell lung cancer. Assay: immunoSEQ multiplex PCR; the TCRdb copy retains only in-frame clones and omits some. Of fewer than 1,500 clones listed, over 25% are singletons. Sample: normal lung tissue next to the tumor, taken before any cancer treatment. These receptors all come from a male donor older than 55 with stage I squamous cell lung carcinoma.

The V gene is TRBV30, the J gene TRBJ1-1, with 7 nucleotides matching TRBD1. This CDR3 has 13 amino acids. V was clipped by 3 bases and J by 2 bases; unmatched bases: 3. CDR1 and CDR2 from the germline V gene are GTSNPN and SVGIG (reference sequence). The DNA of the CDR3 is TGTGCCTGGAGCCAGGGGGGAAACACTGAAGCTTTCTTT. Translating it yields CAWSQGGNTEAFF.

The J gene is TRBJ1-6, the V gene TRBV18; 8 positions agree with TRBD1. The length of the CDR3 is 13 residues. Germline V gene sequence: CDR1 KGHSH, CDR2 LQKENI. J gave up 8 bases and V 6 bases, and 3 bases lay outside the gene matches. The CDR3: CASSGQEYSPLHF. The CDR3 DNA is TGTGCCAGCTCGGGACAGGAGTATTCACCCCTCCACTTT.

This clone was detected only a few times. This chain joins TRBV25-1 and TRBJ2-5, with 7 bases that match TRBD2. V shed 6 bases and J 2 bases; nucleotides not matched to a gene: 9. The CDR3 totals 15 residues. Germline V gene sequence: CDR1 MGHDK, CDR2 SYGVNS. The CDR3 nucleotides are TGTGCCAGCAGCCACCCGGGCGGGGGTCAAGAGACCCAGTACTTC. Translating it yields CASSHPGGGQETQYF.

The chain combines TRBV10-1 with TRBJ1-2; D gene uncertain. Germline lookup yields CDR1 WNHNN and CDR2 SYGVQD (reference sequence). This CDR3 has 13 amino acids. Trimming pared 2 bases from V and 7 bases from J, leaving 11 bases between. The CDR3 is CASSEEPTAGYTF. The CDR3 DNA is TGCGCCAGCAGTGAGGAACCTACGGCTGGCTACACCTTC.

The chain joins TRBV4-1 to TRBJ1-4; weak D call: TRBD1 (6 bases). V was clipped by 1 base and J by 7 bases, with 16 bases between them. This CDR3 is 16 amino acids long. Looked up from germline, CDR1 is MGHRA and CDR2 is YSYEKL. The DNA of the CDR3 is TGCGCCAGCAGCCAAGTCTGGGGGGGCTCGAGTGAAAAACTGTTTTTT. Amino acids: CASSQVWGGSSEKLFF.

By share of the sample, this clone is medium-sized (0.01 to 0.1%). This chain joins TRBV6-8 and TRBJ1-2; D not resolved. V was shortened by 5 bases and J by 4 bases, with 17 bases between the two germline ends. The CDR3 loop spans 15 amino acids. Per germline, CDR1 MNHGY and CDR2 SAAAGT. The CDR3 loop reads CASSDTYGRTYGYTF. CDR3 sequence (DNA): TGTGCCAGCAGTGATACCTACGGACGGACCTATGGCTACACCTTC.

This clone turned up a few times. V gene TRBV11-3 combines with J gene TRBJ1-2, with 9 bases aligning to TRBD1. V was clipped by 5 bases and J by 2 bases; unmatched bases: 9. In germline, CDR1 is SGHNT, CDR2 YENEEA. This CDR3 is 16 amino acids long. CDR3 residues: CASSETGGALNYGYTF. The CDR3 bases are TGTGCCAGCAGCGAAACAGGGGGCGCTTTGAACTATGGCTACACCTTC.

This chain uses TRBV18 with TRBJ2-7; 10 bases are a match to TRBD1. The V segment lost 1 base and the J segment 1 base; nucleotides outside the gene matches: 4. The length of the CDR3 is 16 residues. Germline CDR1 and CDR2: KGHSH and LQKENI. The CDR3 coding sequence is TGTGCCAGCTCACCACAGTTGGGACAGGGGTCCTACGAGCAGTACTTC. It encodes CASSPQLGQGSYEQYF.

The CDR3 reads CASSVGPGGGPSKGYTF. The DNA for the CDR3 is TGTGCCAGCAGCGTAGGACCAGGGGGGGGTCCCAGTAAAGGCTACACCTTC. The gene calls are TRBV9 and TRBJ1-2; 7 bases line up with TRBD1. The length of the CDR3 is 17 residues. Germline assignment: CDR1 SGDLS and CDR2 YYNGEE. Trimming cost V 0 bases and J 8 bases; bases outside gene matches: 16.

The V call is TRBV30, the J call TRBJ1-5; 7 bases are shared with TRBD1. V trimming: 5 bases; J trimming: 4 bases; junction bases outside the gene matches: 8. The CDR3 is made up of 14 amino acids. Germline-derived CDR1 and CDR2 are GTSNPN and SVGIG (reference sequence). In nucleotides, the CDR3 is TGTGCCTGGGGAGGGGGCGATGGAAATCAGCCCCAGCATTTT. Translating it yields CAWGGGDGNQPQHF.

This clone ranks as medium-sized (0.01 to 0.1%). This chain joins TRBV7-2 and TRBJ1-2; D is ambiguous. Trimming took off 8 bases at V and 3 bases at J, with 13 bases between the two ends. From germline, CDR1 is SGHTA and CDR2 FQGNSA. This CDR3 is built from 13 residues. This CDR3 reads CASQTFTDYGYTF. The DNA for the CDR3 is TGTGCCAGCCAAACATTTACGGACTATGGCTACACCTTC.

This clone was seen a few times. This sequence joins TRBV19 and TRBJ2-3; the D is unclear. V was cut by 10 bases and J by 3 bases, with 17 bases left in between. This CDR3 has 14 residues. CDR1 is LNHDA and CDR2 is SQIVND in the germline V gene (reference sequence). The CDR3 DNA is TGTGCCACCTCTTCAGTCGGACCAACAGATACGCAGTATTTT. This codes for CATSSVGPTDTQYF.

CDR3 residues: CASSRSVEGYEQYF. The DNA for the CDR3 is TGTGCCAGCAGCCGATCGGTGGAGGGCTACGAGCAGTACTTC. The J gene is TRBJ2-7, the V gene TRBV11-3; a weak D match, TRBD2 (6 bases). Germline-derived CDR1 and CDR2 are SGHNT and YENEEA. The ends were cut back, 5 bases at V and 3 bases at J, with 14 bases in the middle. CDR3 size: 14 residues.